This entry is about one T cell receptor beta chain. Antigen unknown. The CDR3 has 15 residues. Germline assignment: CDR1 SNHLY and CDR2 FYNNEI. V lost 4 bases, J lost 5 bases, and 10 bases stayed unmatched. The data belong to a study of blood T cells in healthy people across ages. Whole-study results and caveats: The study found more naive CD4+ cells and higher diversity in long-lived than aged donors. The percentage of naive T cells correlated strongly with TCR beta diversity. Without sorted subsets, naive and antigen-experienced compartments could not be conclusively compared.

Next came a second PCR, run for about 6 to 12 cycles, which used a sample-barcoded 5' primer along with a J-beta primer mix. All cDNA molecules were each tagged by a template-switch adaptor with 12 random nucleotides. TCRdb independently ran MiXCR on the 5' RACE reads; one entry per CDR3 protein. The sample yields roughly 2 million distinct CDR3 sequences, roughly 49% seen once. This receptor was obtained from a woman in her thirties or forties in good health. The chain has TRBV2 and TRBJ2-5; 7 bases agree with TRBD1. Sequenced input: blood. The DNA for the CDR3 is TGTGCCAGCAGTGGAGGGGACAGCGGTGGGGAGACCCAGTACTTC. It yields the protein CASSGGDSGGETQYF.